The 32 T cell receptor beta chains below all came from one sample that was sequenced in a study of metastatic and nonmetastatic thyroid tumors. Not a single patient had been given any form of treatment at any point before undergoing thyroid surgery. TCRdb re-called the PCR reads through MiXCR. The sample records roughly 35,000 clones, 35% being singletons. The specimen was tumor tissue. These receptors were collected from a female donor with papillary thyroid cancer or a benign thyroid nodule (not recorded which). Some clones in this sample may be carry-over from other donors' samples.

The chain combines TRBV10-1 with TRBJ1-1; D not resolved. The CDR3 loop spans 13 amino acids. V was cut by 6 bases and J by 4 bases, with 12 bases left in between. The germline CDR1 and CDR2 sequences are WNHNN and SYGVQD (reference sequence). The CDR3 DNA sequence: TGCGCCAGCAGCCTTAACCTCGGCACTGAAGCTTTCTTT. The encoded protein is CASSLNLGTEAFF.

This chain joins TRBV6-2 or TRBV6-3 and TRBJ2-7, with D perhaps given as TRBD1 or TRBD2 (7 bases each). Germline loops: CDR1 MNHEY, CDR2 SVGEGT. The CDR3 has 15 residues. Between the trimmed V and J ends, which lost 8 bases and 7 bases, there was a span of 24 bases. The CDR3 DNA is TGTGCCAGCGTCCCGAGGGAGGGGGCCCAGGGAGAGCAGTACTTC. It codes for CASVPREGAQGEQYF.

V usage is TRBV5-4 and J usage is TRBJ2-3; 13 positions match TRBD2. The length of the CDR3 is 17 residues. The germline CDR1 and CDR2 sequences are SGHNT and YYREEE (reference sequence). Trimming cost V 2 bases and J 7 bases; bases outside gene matches: 10. The CDR3 DNA reads TGTGCCAGCAGCTTTTCCGGGACTAGCGGGGATGCGTATACGCAGTATTTT. Protein: CASSFSGTSGDAYTQYF.

The chain links TRBV9 to TRBJ2-1; D might be TRBD2 (5 bases). CDR1 and CDR2 (germline): SGDLS, YYNGEE. The V end lost 3 bases, the J end lost 8 bases, and 18 bases lay between the germline ends. This CDR3 contains 15 residues. The DNA of the CDR3 is TGTGCCAGCAGCGAGTCCGTGGGAGATAAGTATGAGCAGTTCTTC. Amino acids: CASSESVGDKYEQFF. Full variable domain (outside the CDR3, taken from reference TRBV9 and TRBJ2-1): DSGVTQTPKHLITATGQRVTLRCSPRSGDLSVYWYQQSLDQGLQFLIQYYNGEERAKGNILERFSAQQFPDLHSELNLSSLELGDSALYFCASSESVGDKYEQFFGPGTRLTVL.

This rearrangement joins TRBV12-3 or TRBV12-4 to TRBJ2-7; tentatively, D is TRBD1 or TRBD2 (5 bases each). The CDR3 length is 17 residues. The germline V and J ends were trimmed by 3 bases and 2 bases, with 20 bases remaining between them. The CDR3 sequence is CASSLGTSASPPYEQYF. CDR3 bases: TGTGCCAGCAGTTTGGGGACGTCGGCCAGCCCACCCTACGAGCAGTACTTC.

This clone was seen many times. The chain is built from TRBV7-9 and TRBJ1-5, with D unresolved. Germline CDR1 SEHNR, CDR2 FQNEAQ (reference sequence). This CDR3 is built from 15 residues. Trimming removed 5 bases from V and 0 bases from J, with 11 bases in between. CDR3 sequence (DNA): TGTGCCAGCAGCGCCGGGTTAGATAGCAATCAGCCCCAGCATTTT. This gives the protein CASSAGLDSNQPQHF.

This chain uses TRBV20-1 with TRBJ2-3, with 8 bases matching TRBD2. This CDR3 has 15 amino acids. Per germline, CDR1 DFQATT and CDR2 SNEGSKA (reference sequence). With 0 bases clipped from V and 1 base from J, the junction kept 3 bases outside the gene matches. CDR3 bases: TGCAGTGCTAGAGATCGAGCGGGGGGCACAGATACGCAGTATTTT. It translates to CSARDRAGGTDTQYF.

This chain joins TRBV6-2 or TRBV6-3 and TRBJ1-2, with 9 nucleotides matching TRBD1. CDR1 and CDR2 (germline): MNHEY, SVGEGT. V shed 1 base, J shed 6 bases, and the junction held 3 bases outside the gene matches. This CDR3 is built from 14 residues. CDR3 loop: CASSYWDRVDGYTF. CDR3 nucleotide sequence: TGTGCCAGCAGTTACTGGGACAGGGTGGATGGCTACACCTTC.

The genes are TRBV11-2 and TRBJ2-7, with D perhaps matching TRBD1 (6 bases). V lost 5 bases to trimming and J lost 0 bases, with 11 bases between them. CDR3 length: 14 residues. Germline V gene sequence: CDR1 SGHAT, CDR2 FQNNGV. CDR3 sequence (DNA): TGTGCCAGCAGCCCCCGACAGGACTCCTACGAGCAGTACTTC. Its protein is CASSPRQDSYEQYF.

This chain links TRBV5-1 with TRBJ1-2; 7 positions agree with TRBD1. Trimming at V came to 1 base and at J to 7 bases, leaving 7 bases not matched to a gene. In germline, CDR1 is SGHRS, CDR2 YFSETQ. This CDR3 has 14 amino acids. Here the CDR3 DNA reads TGCGCCAGCAGCTTGTTCCAGGGGGAGGGTGGCTACACCTTC. This translates into CASSLFQGEGGYTF. The full variable domain, its missing parts supplied by reference TRBV5-1 and TRBJ1-2, is KAGVTQTPRYLIKTRGQQVTLSCSPISGHRSVSWYQQTPGQGLQFLFEYFSETQRNKGNFPGRFSGRQFSNSRSEMNVSTLELGDSALYLCASSLFQGEGGYTFGSGTRLTVV.

There are a few counts of this clone. This rearrangement joins TRBV25-1 to TRBJ2-7; no clear D. The CDR3 has 13 residues. V was pared by 4 bases and J by 0 bases, with 7 bases between. Germline V lookup: CDR1 MGHDK, CDR2 SYGVNS. The CDR3: CASSGRSSYEQYF. The CDR3 region has the DNA TGTGCCAGCAGTGGGCGGAGCTCCTACGAGCAGTACTTC.

By proportion, this clone is medium-sized. J is TRBJ1-4 and V is TRBV28, with D possibly TRBD1 on 5 matching bases. Trimming removed 5 bases from V and 2 bases from J, with 9 bases in between. This CDR3 contains 14 residues. The germline V gene encodes CDR1 MDHEN and CDR2 SYDVKM. The CDR3 nucleotides are TGTGCCAGCAGTAACCGGGACACTAATGAAAAACTGTTTTTT. It specifies CASSNRDTNEKLFF.

A remark on this clone: This sequence may be a read error, since a much larger clone differs from it by one base. Other DNA sequences in this sample translate to the same CDR3. J is TRBJ2-1 and V is TRBV12-3 or TRBV12-4; perhaps D is TRBD1 or TRBD2 (6 bases each). The CDR3 totals 15 residues. V was trimmed by 5 bases and J by 1 base, leaving 12 bases between them. In DNA form, the CDR3 reads TGTGCCAGCAGTGAACAGGGAGGTTCCTACAATGAGCAGTTCTTC. Translated, it gives CASSEQGGSYNEQFF.

This clone was found a few times. V is TRBV6-1 and J is TRBJ2-5; possibly TRBD1 for D (5 bases). The CDR3 runs to 14 residues. Germline CDR1 and CDR2: MNHNS and SASEGT. The V and J ends lost 7 bases and 4 bases respectively, with 16 bases between them. CDR3 residues: CASIFPGARETQYF. The CDR3 DNA reads as TGTGCCAGCATATTTCCTGGGGCTCGAGAGACCCAGTACTTC.

In its sample, this clone was seen many times. The chain combines TRBV12-3 or TRBV12-4 with TRBJ2-2, with 12 bases lining up with TRBD2. V lost 5 bases to trimming and J lost 2 bases; unmatched junction nucleotides: 3. The CDR3 has 16 residues. This CDR3 reads CASSGTSGFNTGELFF. The CDR3, as DNA: TGTGCCAGCAGTGGGACTAGCGGGTTTAACACCGGGGAGCTGTTTTTT.

This clone was seen a few times. The chain carries TRBV27 and TRBJ2-7; either TRBD1 or TRBD2 may supply D (6 bases each). The germline gives CDR1 MNHEY, CDR2 SMNVEV (reference sequence). Trimming left V 5 bases short and J 0 bases short, with 14 bases between. The CDR3 covers 15 residues. The CDR3 loop reads CASSPRGVNSYEQYF. CDR3 in DNA: TGTGCCAGCAGTCCTAGGGGGGTGAACTCCTACGAGCAGTACTTC.

In its sample, this clone was seen a few times. The chain carries TRBV11-2 and TRBJ2-2; 7 positions agree with TRBD1. The CDR3 consists of 15 residues. Germline-derived CDR1 and CDR2 are SGHAT and FQNNGV. V gave up 5 bases and J gave up 4 bases; unmatched junction bases: 7. Written as DNA, the CDR3 is TGTGCCAGCAGCGCCACCGGGACAGCCACCGGGGAGCTGTTTTTT. It specifies CASSATGTATGELFF.

Only one count was recorded for this clone. V usage is TRBV7-2 and J usage is TRBJ1-5; D possibly corresponds to TRBD1 (5 bases). V was trimmed by 2 bases and J by 5 bases, leaving 13 bases between them. CDR1 and CDR2 from the germline V gene are SGHTA and FQGNSA. This CDR3 has 15 residues. CDR3 DNA sequence: TGTGCCAGCAGCTTATCCTCGGGGGGGTATCAGCCCCAGCATTTT. It translates to CASSLSSGGYQPQHF.

J is TRBJ2-3 and V is TRBV11-2; 11 bases line up with TRBD2. Germline V gives CDR1 SGHAT, CDR2 FQNNGV. The length of the CDR3 is 15 residues. Trimming cost V 1 base and J 6 bases; bases outside gene matches: 3. The CDR3 DNA reads as TGTGCCAGCAGCTTAGGACTAGCGGGACAGGATACGCAGTATTTT. It is translated as CASSLGLAGQDTQYF. Supplemented by reference TRBV11-2 and TRBJ2-3, the full variable domain reads EAGVAQSPRYKIIEKRQSVAFWCNPISGHATLYWYQQILGQGPKLLIQFQNNGVVDDSQLPKDRFSAERLKGVDSTLKIQPAKLEDSAVYLCASSLGLAGQDTQYFGPGTRLTVL.

The chain has TRBV4-2 and TRBJ2-2; no firm D call. The V gene's germline CDR1 is LGHNA and CDR2 YNFKEQ. CDR3 size: 17 residues. V dropped 0 bases and J dropped 3 bases, with 14 bases sitting between them. The CDR3 DNA is TGTGCCAGCAGCCAAGAATTGGTTGCCACCTACACCGGGGAGCTGTTTTTT. Protein product: CASSQELVATYTGELFF.

The CDR3 DNA reads TGTGCCTGGAGCCATACAACCAGGGGCTATGGCTACACCTTC. Amino acids: CAWSHTTRGYGYTF. The chain is built from TRBV30 and TRBJ1-2; tentative D call: TRBD1 (6 bases). The CDR3 spans 14 residues. V was clipped by 3 bases and J by 4 bases, with 15 bases between them. Germline lookup yields CDR1 GTSNPN and CDR2 SVGIG (reference sequence).

This clone was seen a handful of times. The genes are TRBV2 and TRBJ2-7, with TRBD2 as a possible D gene (5 bases). This CDR3 contains 14 residues. Germline CDR1 reads SNHLY; CDR2 reads FYNNEI. V gave up 3 bases and J gave up 6 bases, with 15 bases separating them. DNA of the CDR3: TGTGCCAGCAGTGACGGAGGCTTCAGCGGCGAGCAGTACTTC. This codes for CASSDGGFSGEQYF.

Here the CDR3 reads CSARLGQAAYNEQFF. DNA for the CDR3: TGCAGTGCTAGGTTGGGACAGGCGGCCTACAATGAGCAGTTCTTC. The V gene is TRBV20-1, the J gene TRBJ2-1, with 8 bases aligning to TRBD1. CDR1 is DFQATT, CDR2 SNEGSKA, per germline (reference sequence). J lost 2 bases, V lost 3 bases, and 6 bases had no gene match. The CDR3 totals 15 residues.

The chain links TRBV24-1 to TRBJ1-5; D may be TRBD1 (5 bases). With 3 bases removed from V and 5 bases from J, the gap between germline ends came to 16 bases. Germline CDR1 reads KGHDR; CDR2 reads SFDVKD. CDR3 length: 16 amino acids. The CDR3 DNA sequence: TGTGCCACCAGTGATATTCAGGGTTTCTGGGATCAGCCCCAGCATTTT. Translation gives CATSDIQGFWDQPQHF.

This clone came up a few times. The CDR3 DNA is TGTGCCAGCAACTTAGGGCTTATGGATTCACCCCTCCACTTT. It codes for CASNLGLMDSPLHF. The gene calls are TRBV6-1 and TRBJ1-6, with D uncertain. V dropped 7 bases and J dropped 8 bases, with 15 bases sitting between them. This CDR3 region has 14 residues. Germline V gene data show CDR1 as MNHNS and CDR2 as SASEGT.

The V call is TRBV7-2, the J call TRBJ2-1; 9 bases are shared with TRBD2. Germline V CDR1 and CDR2: SGHTA, FQGNSA. With 0 bases clipped from V and 1 base from J, the junction kept 4 bases outside the gene matches. CDR3 size: 17 residues. The CDR3 region is CASSLAPSGTSYNEQFF. The CDR3 coding sequence is TGTGCCAGCAGCTTAGCTCCTAGCGGGACATCCTACAATGAGCAGTTCTTC.

This chain connects TRBV27 to TRBJ1-1, with D uncertain. The CDR3 contains 14 residues. CDR1 MNHEY and CDR2 SMNVEV come from the germline V gene (reference sequence). The V gene lost 2 bases and the J gene lost 5 bases, with 12 bases spanning the gap. CDR3: CASSLRGAGTEAFF. CDR3 coding DNA: TGTGCCAGCAGTTTACGGGGAGCGGGGACTGAAGCTTTCTTT.

The table lists this clone with a few counts. The rearrangement joins TRBV11-2 to TRBJ1-1; TRBD1 matches at 11 bases. Germline V gene lookup returns CDR1 SGHAT and CDR2 FQNNGV. J lost 5 bases, V lost 3 bases, and 8 bases had no gene match. The CDR3 sequence is 16 residues long. The CDR3: CASSFTGTGGHTEAFF. CDR3 coding DNA: TGTGCCAGCAGCTTTACCGGGACAGGGGGACATACTGAAGCTTTCTTT.

This clone was detected only once. J is TRBJ2-7 and V is TRBV7-9; D remains ambiguous. V was pared by 3 bases and J by 1 base, with 13 bases between. The CDR3 spans 15 residues. Germline V CDR1 and CDR2: SEHNR, FQNEAQ (reference sequence). The CDR3 DNA is TGTGCCAGCAGCTTTTCGATGGGAACGTCCTACGAGCAGTACTTC. It yields the protein CASSFSMGTSYEQYF.

There are a few counts of this clone. The chain has TRBV24-1 and TRBJ2-5, with TRBD1 as a possible D gene (6 bases). Trimming left V 6 bases short and J 10 bases short, with 11 bases between. In germline, CDR1 is KGHDR, CDR2 SFDVKD. CDR3 length: 11 residues. CDR3 sequence reads: CATSSGQNQYF. In nucleotides, the CDR3 is TGTGCCACCAGTAGCGGACAGAACCAGTACTTC.

This clone has just a few counts. This chain joins TRBV6-1 and TRBJ2-7, with 11 bases aligning to TRBD1. This CDR3 contains 16 residues. CDR1 is MNHNS and CDR2 is SASEGT in the germline V gene. J gave up 3 bases and V 2 bases, and 6 bases lay outside the gene matches. The CDR3 DNA reads TGTGCCAGCAGTGAAAGGGCCGGGACAGGGGGCTACGAGCAGTACTTC. Translation gives CASSERAGTGGYEQYF.

A few counts support this clone. The chain is built from TRBV7-9 and TRBJ2-5; the match to TRBD2 covers 9 bases. CDR3 size: 16 residues. V lost 7 bases, J lost 4 bases, and 13 bases stayed unmatched. Per the germline V gene, CDR1 is SEHNR and CDR2 is FQNEAQ (reference sequence). CDR3 amino acids: CASTFLAGGPRETQYF. CDR3 DNA: TGTGCCAGCACCTTCCTGGCGGGAGGGCCAAGAGAGACCCAGTACTTC.